The rows below give T cell receptor beta chains drawn from one sample of a study of T-cell reconstitution after alpha-beta-depleted transplantation in children. TCRdb fed the PCR reads into MiXCR, producing one record per CDR3 protein. The profile shows about half a million distinct CDR3 sequences, around 13% of them singletons. The sequences come from PBMCs from the stem cell graft donor, collected from the stem cell graft. The source is a human donor who donated a stem cell graft to a child with combined immunodeficiency. Both conserved end residues are part of each CDR3. A D gene is named only where the DNA matches it firmly. A clone size is listed for some rows: how often the clone was seen (once, few, many), or a class if it is expanded.

clone size	V gene	J gene	D gene	CDR3 protein	CDR3 DNA
.	TRBV24-1	TRBJ2-1	TRBD2	CATSAAGDNEQFF	TGTGCCACCAGTGCGGCGGGGGACAATGAGCAGTTCTTC
many	TRBV20-1	TRBJ2-7	TRBD1	CSTTSPGQGASEQYF	TGCAGTACCACCTCGCCGGGACAGGGGGCGTCAGAGCAGTACTTC
.	TRBV12-3/TRBV12-4	TRBJ2-1	TRBD2	CASSLGLGEGEQFF	TGTGCCAGCAGTTTAGGTCTGGGGGAGGGAGAGCAGTTCTTC
.	TRBV6-2/TRBV6-3	TRBJ2-5	.	CASSSLLQETQYF	TGTGCCAGCAGCTCCCTTTTACAAGAGACCCAGTACTTC
.	TRBV28	TRBJ1-5	.	CASSFGARGVQPQHF	TGTGCCAGCAGTTTTGGGGCCCGCGGGGTTCAGCCCCAGCATTTT
many	TRBV20-1	TRBJ2-5	TRBD2	CSATTTGTGGKMAQYF	TGCAGTGCTACAACAACCGGGACGGGGGGGAAGATGGCCCAGTACTTC
.	TRBV20-1	TRBJ2-1	.	CSASSPPPNEQFF	TGCAGTGCTAGCAGTCCCCCGCCCAATGAGCAGTTCTTC
many	TRBV20-1	TRBJ2-3	.	CSAGMRQVTDPQYF	TGCAGTGCGGGGATGAGGCAGGTAACGGATCCGCAGTATTTT
many	TRBV29-1	TRBJ2-1	.	CSVELSYNEQFF	TGCAGCGTTGAATTGAGCTACAATGAGCAGTTCTTC
.	TRBV12-3/TRBV12-4	TRBJ2-1	.	CASSKGLFNEQFF	TGTGCCAGCAGTAAGGGACTTTTCAATGAGCAGTTCTTC
few	TRBV4-3	TRBJ2-1	TRBD1	CASSQDLIGQGRNEQFF	TGCGCCAGCAGCCAAGATTTGATTGGACAGGGTAGGAATGAGCAGTTCTTC
.	TRBV7-7	TRBJ2-3	.	CASSPDRRTDTQYF	TGTGCTAGCAGCCCGGACAGAAGAACAGATACGCAGTATTTT
.	TRBV20-1	TRBJ2-1	TRBD1	CSAPDRDDEQFF	TGCAGTGCACCGGACAGGGACGATGAGCAGTTCTTC
few	TRBV5-1	TRBJ2-7	.	CASRPALAQDIYEQYF	TGCGCCAGCAGACCGGCTCTAGCGCAAGACATTTACGAGCAGTACTTC
few	TRBV7-2	TRBJ1-5	TRBD1	CASSLARGSGQPQHF	TGTGCCAGCAGCTTAGCCAGGGGGAGCGGGCAGCCCCAGCATTTT
.	TRBV6-1	TRBJ2-1	TRBD2	CASKLAGSYNEQFF	TGTGCCAGCAAACTAGCGGGTAGCTACAATGAGCAGTTCTTC
many	TRBV11-2	TRBJ2-1	.	CASSSMVGGSYNEQFF	TGTGCCAGCAGCTCAATGGTAGGGGGGTCCTACAATGAGCAGTTCTTC
.	TRBV4-3	TRBJ2-2	TRBD2	CASSQDIGGGMIGELFF	TGCGCCAGCAGCCAAGATATCGGCGGGGGGATGATCGGGGAGCTGTTTTTT
many	TRBV18	TRBJ2-3	.	CASSRALADTQYF	TGTGCCAGCTCACGGGCCTTGGCAGATACGCAGTATTTT
.	TRBV2	TRBJ1-2	.	CASSPSVGYTF	TGTGCCAGCAGTCCCTCGGTTGGCTACACCTTC
many	TRBV28	TRBJ2-2	TRBD1	CASSLTSGTGPPDAGELFF	TGTGCCAGCAGTTTGACTTCCGGGACAGGGCCCCCCGACGCCGGGGAGCTGTTTTTT
.	TRBV3-1	TRBJ2-6	TRBD1	CASSPGTGLGANVLTF	TGTGCCAGCAGCCCCGGGACAGGGCTCGGGGCCAACGTCCTGACTTTC
many	TRBV7-2	TRBJ1-1	.	CASSLSGQNTEAFF	TGTGCCAGCAGCTTGAGTGGACAGAACACTGAAGCTTTCTTT
many	TRBV10-3	TRBJ2-1	TRBD1	CAISEITQGIGSNEQFF	TGTGCCATCAGTGAAATTACACAGGGGATCGGGTCCAATGAGCAGTTCTTC
many	TRBV10-3	TRBJ2-1	.	CAISDRDNEQFF	TGTGCCATCAGTGACAGGGACAATGAGCAGTTCTTC
many	TRBV9	TRBJ2-1	.	CASSVGGRTLDEQFF	TGTGCCAGCAGCGTAGGAGGGAGGACCCTGGATGAGCAGTTCTTC
.	TRBV9	TRBJ2-6	TRBD1	CASSVPQGAGANVLTF	TGTGCCAGCAGCGTCCCGCAGGGGGCTGGGGCCAACGTCCTGACTTTC
many	TRBV24-1	TRBJ2-1	.	CATSDPNYNEQFF	TGTGCCACCAGTGACCCCAACTACAATGAGCAGTTCTTC
few	TRBV20-1	TRBJ2-1	.	CSARGLLENNEQFF	TGCAGTGCTAGAGGACTGCTGGAAAACAATGAGCAGTTCTTC
few	TRBV2	TRBJ2-1	.	CAWNRVSSYNEQFF	TGTGCCTGGAACAGGGTATCGTCCTACAATGAGCAGTTCTTC
many	TRBV5-1	TRBJ2-2	TRBD1	CASSLPGQGRTGELFF	TGCGCCAGCAGCTTACCGGGACAGGGCCGCACCGGGGAGCTGTTTTTT
.	TRBV7-2	TRBJ2-3	.	CASSLDLASTDTQYF	TGTGCCAGCAGCTTAGATCTGGCTAGCACAGATACGCAGTATTTT
few	TRBV5-1	TRBJ2-3	.	CASSLEGSAADTQYF	TGCGCCAGCAGCTTGGAGGGGTCTGCCGCAGATACGCAGTATTTT
many	TRBV7-2	TRBJ1-2	.	CASSLEAVYGYTF	TGTGCCAGCAGCTTAGAGGCAGTTTATGGCTACACCTTC
few	TRBV7-8	TRBJ1-2	.	CASSLRHDGYTF	TGTGCCAGCAGCTTACGGCATGATGGCTACACCTTC
few	TRBV18	TRBJ2-3	.	CASSPPSATDTQYF	TGTGCCAGCTCACCACCCTCAGCTACAGATACGCAGTATTTT
.	TRBV7-8	TRBJ2-5	TRBD2	CASSFSTSGSVSETQYF	TGTGCCAGCAGCTTCTCAACTAGCGGGAGTGTGAGTGAGACCCAGTACTTC
many	TRBV9	TRBJ1-1	.	CASSPQGTNTEAFF	TGTGCCAGCAGCCCTCAGGGGACGAACACTGAAGCTTTCTTT
few	TRBV5-6	TRBJ2-2	TRBD2	CASSLAASGVNTGELFF	TGTGCCAGCAGCTTGGCGGCCAGCGGGGTGAACACCGGGGAGCTGTTTTTT
.	TRBV7-2	TRBJ1-2	.	CASSLVGGDGYTF	TGTGCCAGCAGCTTAGTTGGCGGGGATGGCTACACCTTC
many	TRBV12-3/TRBV12-4	TRBJ2-5	TRBD2	CASRWSGGRETQYF	TGTGCCAGCAGATGGTCGGGGGGACGGGAGACCCAGTACTTC
many	TRBV4-2	TRBJ2-3	.	CASSQGGGYTDTQYF	TGTGCCAGCAGCCAAGGGGGCGGGTATACAGATACGCAGTATTTT
few	TRBV20-1	TRBJ1-1	TRBD1	CSARDEGGVSEAFF	TGCAGTGCTAGAGATGAAGGGGGCGTCTCTGAAGCTTTCTTT
.	TRBV7-9	TRBJ2-7	.	CASSADRYEQYF	TGTGCCAGCAGCGCTGACAGGTACGAGCAGTACTTC
few	TRBV20-1	TRBJ1-6	.	CSARDWGRDSPLHF	TGCAGTGCTAGAGATTGGGGCAGGGATTCACCCCTCCACTTT
.	TRBV7-7	TRBJ1-1	.	CASTPNPGDTEAFF	TGTGCTAGCACCCCCAATCCAGGGGACACTGAAGCTTTCTTT
few	TRBV7-2	TRBJ1-3	.	CASSLGGVSWGDTIYF	TGTGCCAGCAGCTTAGGGGGGGTGTCATGGGGAGACACCATATATTTT
many	TRBV29-1	TRBJ2-1	.	CSVEIENDNEQFF	TGCAGCGTTGAAATCGAGAACGACAATGAGCAGTTCTTC
.	TRBV7-9	TRBJ2-4	TRBD1	CASSPYGTGRGKNIQYF	TGTGCCAGCAGCCCCTACGGGACAGGGAGAGGTAAAAACATTCAGTACTTC
many	TRBV6-6	TRBJ2-1	TRBD2	CASSSMPGTRSHEQFF	TGTGCCAGCAGTTCTATGCCCGGGACTAGGTCCCATGAGCAGTTCTTC
many	TRBV6-5	TRBJ2-7	.	CASSYVGQSYEQYF	TGTGCCAGCAGTTACGTCGGACAGTCTTACGAGCAGTACTTC
few	TRBV20-1	TRBJ2-5	.	CSASGAIGLGTQYF	TGCAGTGCTAGTGGGGCTATTGGGCTAGGGACCCAGTACTTC
.	TRBV5-6	TRBJ2-1	.	CASSLGSLRNEQFF	TGTGCCAGCAGCTTGGGGTCGCTCCGGAATGAGCAGTTCTTC
few	TRBV9	TRBJ2-5	.	CASSVDVGIETQYF	TGTGCCAGCAGCGTAGATGTGGGGATCGAGACCCAGTACTTC
many	TRBV20-1	TRBJ2-1	TRBD2	CSAVPRLAGSYNEQFF	TGCAGTGCCGTCCCCCGACTAGCGGGGTCCTACAATGAGCAGTTCTTC